The present T cell receptor beta chain was sequenced within a study of T cells after yellow fever vaccination. Points on this clonotype: One junction end disagrees with the germline gene, perhaps due to a read error.

MiXCR, applied by TCRdb to the 5' RACE reads, yields one record per CDR3 protein. Seen here are hundreds of thousands of distinct CDR3 sequences, 15% to 20% observed once, and the top ten hold roughly a sixth. CDR1 is GTSNPN and CDR2 is SVGIG in the germline V gene (reference sequence). The CDR3 spans 14 residues. Specimen: PBMCs, collected before the yellow fever booster vaccination. The sequence was collected from a man younger than 30 who received the YFV17D yellow fever vaccine. V and J are TRBV30 and TRBJ2-5; D call uncertain. The CDR3 reads CAWRKWSTQETQHF. The CDR3 region has the DNA TGTGCCTGGAGAAAATGGTCAACCCAAGAGACCCAGCACTTC. Full variable domain (remainder filled in from reference TRBV30 and TRBJ2-5): SQTIHQWPATLVQPVGSPLSLECTVEGTSNPNLYWYRQAAGRGLQLLFYSVGIGQISSEVPQNLSASRPQDRQFILSSKKLLLSDSGFYLCAWRKWSTQETQHFGPGTRLLVL.